A single sample gave rise to the 3 T cell receptor beta chains below, sequenced in a study of shared clonotypes between healthy human individuals. Positively selected for CCR7, the CD45RO-negative cells used as naive CD8 cells excluded terminally differentiated effector memory CD45RA+ cells. Assay used: immunoSEQ multiplex PCR; TCRdb lists only in-frame clones, some missing. The data show about 680,000 clones, about 91% seen once. Source material: naive CD8+ T cells sorted from blood. The source is a man aged 25-45 years in good health.

The chain employs TRBV28 and TRBJ2-2; D unclear. The CDR3 contains 18 residues. Germline CDR1 reads MDHEN; CDR2 reads SYDVKM. Deletions cut 2 bases from V and 3 bases from J, with 19 bases between. The CDR3 spells CASSLGSSRDKHTGELFF. CDR3 coding DNA: TGTGCCAGCAGTTTAGGATCCTCTAGGGATAAACACACCGGGGAGCTGTTTTTT.

V gene TRBV29-1 combines with J gene TRBJ1-1, with a possible D match to TRBD1 (6 bases). V lost 7 bases, J lost 5 bases, and 23 bases lay in between. Per the germline V gene, CDR1 is SQVTM and CDR2 is ANQGSEA. The CDR3 contains 15 residues. The CDR3 region is CSALPTRGAGTEAFF. The CDR3 coding sequence is TGCAGCGCTTTACCCACCCGGGGGGCGGGGACTGAAGCTTTCTTT.

The chain combines TRBV10-2 with TRBJ2-5, with 9 bases aligning to TRBD1. Trimming removed 4 bases from V and 3 bases from J; junction bases left unmatched: 9. CDR1 is WSHSY, CDR2 SAAADI, per germline. CDR3 length equals 16 residues. In DNA form, the CDR3 reads TGCGCCAGCAGTGTATGGACAGGGGTTGGTAAAGAGACCCAGTACTTC. Protein sequence: CASSVWTGVGKETQYF.